The clone carrying this T cell receptor (beta chain) was observed a few times. What it binds is unknown. The data are from a study of T-cell reconstitution after alpha-beta-depleted transplantation in children. Broader study findings: Newly produced T cells mostly accounted for T-cell counts and diversity one year post-transplant. Reportedly, only several hundred clones from non-depleted graft cells drove alpha-beta T-cell counts at about two months.

The germline gives CDR1 DFQATT, CDR2 SNEGSKA (reference sequence). V dropped 7 bases and J dropped 4; count of bases not matched to a gene: 7. The CDR3 sequence is 13 residues long. Preparation of the TCRbeta library involved a method that used unique molecular identifiers. TCRdb reprocessed the PCR reads with MiXCR, giving one entry per CDR3 protein. The sample yields 90,000 to 100,000 distinct CDR3 sequences, less than 25% seen once. Sequencing was performed on PBMCs, taken before TCRalphabeta/CD19-depleted stem cell transplant. The chain couples TRBV20-1 to TRBJ2-3, with 8 positions matching TRBD1. The receptor's source is a boy aged 2-15 years with acute lymphoblastic leukemia, due to receive a stem cell transplant. CDR3 region: CSVEDRVADTQYF. The DNA of the CDR3 is TGCAGTGTGGAGGACAGGGTGGCAGATACGCAGTATTTT.